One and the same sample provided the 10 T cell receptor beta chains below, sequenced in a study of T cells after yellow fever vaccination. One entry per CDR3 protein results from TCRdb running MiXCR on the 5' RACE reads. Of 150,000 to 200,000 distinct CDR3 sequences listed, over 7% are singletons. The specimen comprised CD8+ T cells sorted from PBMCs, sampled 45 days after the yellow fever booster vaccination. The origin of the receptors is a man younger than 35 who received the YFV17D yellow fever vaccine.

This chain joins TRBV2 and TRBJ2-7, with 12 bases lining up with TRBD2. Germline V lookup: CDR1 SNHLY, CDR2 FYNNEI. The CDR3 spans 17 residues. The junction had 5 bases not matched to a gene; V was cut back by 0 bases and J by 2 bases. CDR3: CASSEARTSGDTYEQYV. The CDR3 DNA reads TGTGCCAGCAGTGAAGCTAGGACTAGCGGGGACACCTACGAGCAGTACGTC.

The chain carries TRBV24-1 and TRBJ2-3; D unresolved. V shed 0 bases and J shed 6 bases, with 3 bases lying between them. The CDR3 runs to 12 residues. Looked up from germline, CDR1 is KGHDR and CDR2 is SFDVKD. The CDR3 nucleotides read TGTGCCACCAGTGATTTGCGGGATACGCAGTATTTT. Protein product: CATSDLRDTQYF.

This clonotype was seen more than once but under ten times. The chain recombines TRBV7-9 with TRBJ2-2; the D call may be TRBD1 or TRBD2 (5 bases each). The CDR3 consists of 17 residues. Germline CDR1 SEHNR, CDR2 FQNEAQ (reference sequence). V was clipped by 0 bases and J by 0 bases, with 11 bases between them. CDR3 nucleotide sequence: TGTGCCAGCAGCTTAGCGGGGAGACAGTCGAACACCGGGGAGCTGTTTTTT. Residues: CASSLAGRQSNTGELFF.

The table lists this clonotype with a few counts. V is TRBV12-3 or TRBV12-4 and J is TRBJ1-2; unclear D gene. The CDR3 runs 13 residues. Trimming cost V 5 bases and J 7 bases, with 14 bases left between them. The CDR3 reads CASSHPMQAGYTF. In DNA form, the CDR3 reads TGTGCCAGCAGTCACCCTATGCAGGCTGGCTACACCTTC.

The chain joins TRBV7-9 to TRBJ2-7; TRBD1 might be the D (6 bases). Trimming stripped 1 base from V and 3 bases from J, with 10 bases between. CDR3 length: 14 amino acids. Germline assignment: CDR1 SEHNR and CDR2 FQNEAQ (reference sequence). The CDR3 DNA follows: TGTGCCAGCAGCTTAGACAGGGAAAGCTACGAGCAGTACTTC. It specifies CASSLDRESYEQYF.

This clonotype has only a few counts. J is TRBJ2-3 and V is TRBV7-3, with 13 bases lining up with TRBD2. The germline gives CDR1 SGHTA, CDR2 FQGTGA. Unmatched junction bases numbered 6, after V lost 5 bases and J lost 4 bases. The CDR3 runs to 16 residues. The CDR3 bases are TGTGCCAGCAGCCACACTAGCGGGGGGGCGGCAGATACGCAGTATTTT. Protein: CASSHTSGGAADTQYF.

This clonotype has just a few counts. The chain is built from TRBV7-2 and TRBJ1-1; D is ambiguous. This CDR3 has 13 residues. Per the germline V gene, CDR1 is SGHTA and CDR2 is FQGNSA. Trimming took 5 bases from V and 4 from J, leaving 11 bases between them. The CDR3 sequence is CASSPRRVTEAFF. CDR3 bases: TGTGCCAGCAGCCCCCGGAGGGTCACTGAAGCTTTCTTT. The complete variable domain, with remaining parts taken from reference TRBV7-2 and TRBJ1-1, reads GAGVSQSPSNKVTEKGKDVELRCDPISGHTALYWYRQSLGQGLEFLIYFQGNSAPDKSGLPSDRFSAERTGGSVSTLTIQRTQQEDSAVYLCASSPRRVTEAFFGQGTRLTVV.

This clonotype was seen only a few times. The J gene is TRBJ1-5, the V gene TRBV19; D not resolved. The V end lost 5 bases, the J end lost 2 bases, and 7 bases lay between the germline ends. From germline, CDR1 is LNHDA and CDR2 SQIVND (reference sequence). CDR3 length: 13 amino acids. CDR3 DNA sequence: TGTGCCAGTAGTCCGGTGGGCAATCAGCCCCAGCATTTT. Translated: CASSPVGNQPQHF.

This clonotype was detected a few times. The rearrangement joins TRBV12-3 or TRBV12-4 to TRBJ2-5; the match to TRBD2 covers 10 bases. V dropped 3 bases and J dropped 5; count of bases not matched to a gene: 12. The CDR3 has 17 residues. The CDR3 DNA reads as TGTGCCAGCAGTTTTGGAATAGCGGGGGGTCGGGGGGAGACCCAGTACTTC. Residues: CASSFGIAGGRGETQYF.

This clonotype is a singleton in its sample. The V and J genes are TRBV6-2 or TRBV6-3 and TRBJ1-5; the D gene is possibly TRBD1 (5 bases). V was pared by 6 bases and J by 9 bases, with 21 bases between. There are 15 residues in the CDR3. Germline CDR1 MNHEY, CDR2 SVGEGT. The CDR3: CASSSGPFGSPPQHF. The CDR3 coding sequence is TGTGCCAGCAGCTCGGGACCGTTTGGTTCGCCGCCCCAGCATTTT.